This T cell receptor (beta chain) came from a study of beta chain features in type 1 diabetes. Study details: Age and gender were similar between patients and healthy donors, as were cell yields. Overall study findings and caveats: When Type 1 diabetes patients were examined, their TCRB CDR3s proved moderately but significantly shorter in all four CD4+ subsets. The influence of HLA type on TCRB rearrangement stayed undetermined.

Since all of the isolated RNA was reverse transcribed, expressed TCRB transcripts were what got sequenced. Sequencing was performed with immunoSEQ multiplex PCR; in TCRdb, only in-frame clones are kept and a portion is missing. The data contain hundreds of thousands of clones, over 11% of them singletons. The germline V gene encodes CDR1 PRHDT and CDR2 FYEKMQ (reference sequence). There are 15 residues in the CDR3. Trimming cost V 5 bases and J 1 base, with 13 bases left between them. This clone was seen only a few times. What it binds is unknown. The sequence derives from a man between 18 and 35 years old with type 1 diabetes. The rearrangement uses TRBV13 and TRBJ2-3; D perhaps matches TRBD1 (6 bases). The specimen sequenced was naive CD4+ T cells from blood. DNA of the CDR3: TGTGCCAGCAGCCACAGGGTATCGGGCACAGATACGCAGTATTTT. Protein sequence: CASSHRVSGTDTQYF.